The 18 T cell receptor beta chains reported below all come from one sample, sequenced in a study of siplizumab effects on memory and regulatory T cells (dated by TCRdb to between 2018 and 2020). Library preparation was by the immunoSEQ multiplex PCR assay. In its TCRdb copy, this immuneACCESS table keeps in-frame sequences only and misses some clones. Where compared with another copy, unresolved V genes explain less than half of these, and the others have no known cause. Here the sample has under 100,000 clones; around 94% occur a single time. The top ten constitute approximately 1.2% of the sample. The sequenced sample consisted of non-Treg CD4+ T cells sorted from blood. In light of the paper, this sample's cell subset or site label describes: FACS-sorted unstimulated CD4+ non-regulatory T cells. The source of these receptors is a human donor in good health.

This sequence joins TRBV19 and TRBJ1-2; 9 bases align to TRBD1. This CDR3 has 13 residues. With 5 bases clipped from V and 6 bases from J, the junction kept 4 bases outside the gene matches. The V gene's germline CDR1 is LNHDA and CDR2 SQIVND (reference sequence). The CDR3 region is CASSPGTGNGYTF. CDR3 sequence (DNA): TGTGCCAGTAGTCCTGGGACAGGGAATGGCTACACCTTC.

The chain has TRBV5-6 and TRBJ2-1; D is undetermined. The V end lost 2 bases, the J end lost 7 bases, and 10 bases lay between the germline ends. The CDR3 contains 13 residues. CDR1 is SGHDT and CDR2 is YYEEEE in the germline V gene. Here the CDR3 reads CASSFVQPNEQFF. In DNA, the CDR3 is TGTGCCAGCAGCTTCGTACAGCCTAATGAGCAGTTCTTC.

The rearrangement links TRBV6-5 to TRBJ2-1; 9 bases are a match to TRBD2. CDR3 length equals 14 residues. Germline V gene sequence: CDR1 MNHEY, CDR2 SVGAGI. V lost 7 bases, J lost 7 bases, and 8 bases stayed unmatched. CDR3 region: CASIAGGPINEQFF. The DNA for the CDR3 is TGTGCCAGCATCGCGGGAGGGCCGATAAATGAGCAGTTCTTC.

The V call is TRBV5-1, the J call TRBJ1-4, with D tentatively TRBD1 (5 bases). Deletions cut 4 bases from V and 5 bases from J, with 18 bases between. Germline-derived CDR1 and CDR2 are SGHRS and YFSETQ. The CDR3 has 16 amino acids. The CDR3 region is CASSLPRGSVNEKLFF. In DNA, the CDR3 is TGCGCCAGCAGCCTACCCCGGGGCAGTGTAAATGAAAAACTGTTTTTT.

The chain is built from TRBV4-2 and TRBJ2-3; 9 nucleotides match TRBD2. V lost 6 bases and J lost 9; bases outside the gene matches: 19. The CDR3 spans 17 residues. Germline loops: CDR1 LGHNA, CDR2 YNFKEQ. CDR3 DNA sequence: TGTGCCAGCAGTCAAAAGACTGGCGGGAGGGCCCACGTCACGCAGTATTTT. Its translation: CASSQKTGGRAHVTQYF.

The CDR3 DNA sequence: TGCGCCAGCAGTGAAGGCGGGAGGGCCCAAGAGACCCAGTACTTC. The encoded protein is CASSEGGRAQETQYF. The V gene is TRBV10-1, the J gene TRBJ2-5; 9 nucleotides align to TRBD2. The CDR3 runs 15 residues. V lost 3 bases and J lost 1; bases outside the gene matches: 3. CDR1 is WNHNN, CDR2 SYGVQD, per germline (reference sequence).

The rearrangement uses TRBV18 and TRBJ2-7; TRBD2 aligns across 9 bases. The CDR3 spans 16 residues. With 5 bases clipped from V and 2 bases from J, the junction kept 10 bases outside the gene matches. Germline CDR1 KGHSH, CDR2 LQKENI. CDR3 residues: CASSSFGLAPTYEQYF. For the CDR3, the DNA is TGTGCCAGCTCAAGCTTTGGACTAGCGCCTACCTACGAGCAGTACTTC.

The J gene is TRBJ1-2, the V gene TRBV19; D is unclear. V was shortened by 1 base and J by 8 bases, with 14 bases between the two germline ends. In germline, CDR1 is LNHDA, CDR2 SQIVND (reference sequence). This CDR3 is built from 14 residues. CDR3: CASSIGLKESGYTF. CDR3 DNA sequence: TGTGCCAGTAGTATAGGGCTGAAGGAGTCGGGCTACACCTTC. Filled out from reference TRBV19 and TRBJ1-2, the complete variable domain reads DGGITQSPKYLFRKEGQNVTLSCEQNLNHDAMYWYRQDPGQGLRLIYYSQIVNDFQKGDIAEGYSVSREKKESFPLTVTSAQKNPTAFYLCASSIGLKESGYTFGSGTRLTVV.

The V gene is TRBV7-3, the J gene TRBJ2-3, with TRBD2 as a possible D gene (6 bases). This CDR3 region has 15 residues. V was shortened by 0 bases and J by 4 bases, with 11 bases between the two germline ends. Germline V gives CDR1 SGHTA, CDR2 FQGTGA. The chain's CDR3 is CASSLTGSFSDTQYF. The CDR3 DNA sequence: TGTGCCAGCAGCTTAACCGGGAGTTTCTCAGATACGCAGTATTTT.

This sequence joins TRBV9 and TRBJ2-2; D remains ambiguous. The V gene's germline CDR1 is SGDLS and CDR2 YYNGEE. The CDR3 extends over 13 amino acids. The V end was cut by 4 bases, the J end by 8 bases, with 12 bases between. CDR3 amino acids: CASSPMVRGELFF. CDR3 sequence (DNA): TGTGCCAGCAGCCCGATGGTGCGAGGGGAGCTGTTTTTT.

The chain uses TRBV5-1 and TRBJ2-1; D is unclear. Per the germline V gene, CDR1 is SGHRS and CDR2 is YFSETQ. The CDR3 totals 15 residues. With 1 base removed from V and 0 bases from J, the gap between germline ends came to 8 bases. DNA for the CDR3: TGCGCCAGCAGCTTGATGGGCTTCTCCTACAATGAGCAGTTCTTC. It encodes CASSLMGFSYNEQFF.

V is TRBV19 and J is TRBJ2-3; D uncertain. CDR1 is LNHDA, CDR2 SQIVND, per germline (reference sequence). V was clipped by 7 bases and J by 4 bases, with 21 bases between them. This CDR3 has 16 amino acids. The CDR3 coding sequence is TGTGCCAGTAAAAGAACTCCGGGCCCTTACTCAGATACGCAGTATTTT. Translating it yields CASKRTPGPYSDTQYF.

The chain combines TRBV28 with TRBJ1-2; D unclear. CDR1 is MDHEN, CDR2 SYDVKM, per germline. The V end lost 4 bases, the J end lost 3 bases, and 9 bases lay between the germline ends. CDR3 length: 13 residues. The CDR3 loop is CASSSGGHYGYTF. The DNA for the CDR3 is TGTGCCAGCAGTTCGGGCGGACACTATGGCTACACCTTC.

The chain joins TRBV7-2 to TRBJ2-3; a weak D match, TRBD2 (5 bases). Germline V CDR1 and CDR2: SGHTA, FQGNSA. Deletions cut 3 bases from V and 0 bases from J, with 7 bases between. The CDR3 loop spans 14 amino acids. Here the CDR3 DNA reads TGTGCCAGCAGCTTTTGGAGGAGCACAGATACGCAGTATTTT. It specifies CASSFWRSTDTQYF. Filled out from reference TRBV7-2 and TRBJ2-3, the complete variable domain reads GAGVSQSPSNKVTEKGKDVELRCDPISGHTALYWYRQSLGQGLEFLIYFQGNSAPDKSGLPSDRFSAERTGGSVSTLTIQRTQQEDSAVYLCASSFWRSTDTQYFGPGTRLTVL.

J is TRBJ1-1 and V is TRBV9; D not certain. The V end was cut by 0 bases, the J end by 6 bases, with 9 bases between. The CDR3 consists of 13 residues. Germline V lookup: CDR1 SGDLS, CDR2 YYNGEE. The CDR3 coding sequence is TGTGCCAGCAGCGTAGGGTACGTCGCTGAAGCTTTCTTT. Translated: CASSVGYVAEAFF.

The chain uses TRBV6-5 and TRBJ2-7, with D tentatively TRBD1 (5 bases). This CDR3 has 12 residues. Trimming left V 6 bases short and J 6 bases short, with 12 bases between. Germline assignment: CDR1 MNHEY and CDR2 SVGAGI. The CDR3 coding sequence is TGTGCCAGCAGACAAAGTGGGGCCGAGCAGTACTTC. This gives the protein CASRQSGAEQYF.

The gene calls are TRBV19 and TRBJ2-2, with D possibly TRBD2 on 5 matching bases. The CDR3 runs 15 residues. Per the germline V gene, CDR1 is LNHDA and CDR2 is SQIVND (reference sequence). Trimming removed 3 bases from V and 1 base from J, with 9 bases in between. This CDR3 is CASSILEGNTGELFF. The CDR3 region has the DNA TGTGCCAGTAGTATTTTAGAGGGGAACACCGGGGAGCTGTTTTTT. Supplemented by reference TRBV19 and TRBJ2-2, the full variable domain reads DGGITQSPKYLFRKEGQNVTLSCEQNLNHDAMYWYRQDPGQGLRLIYYSQIVNDFQKGDIAEGYSVSREKKESFPLTVTSAQKNPTAFYLCASSILEGNTGELFFGEGSRLTVL.

V is TRBV19 and J is TRBJ1-5; TRBD1 is a possible D gene (6 bases). Trimming removed 4 bases from V and 3 bases from J, with 25 bases in between. Germline CDR1 is LNHDA and CDR2 is SQIVND (reference sequence). This CDR3 is 19 amino acids long. The chain's CDR3 is CASSNSNKGGLGNNQPQHF. The CDR3 coding sequence is TGTGCCAGTAGTAACTCTAACAAAGGGGGTCTTGGGAACAATCAGCCCCAGCATTTT. The variable domain in full, with the rest retrieved from reference TRBV19 and TRBJ1-5, is DGGITQSPKYLFRKEGQNVTLSCEQNLNHDAMYWYRQDPGQGLRLIYYSQIVNDFQKGDIAEGYSVSREKKESFPLTVTSAQKNPTAFYLCASSNSNKGGLGNNQPQHFGDGTRLSIL.